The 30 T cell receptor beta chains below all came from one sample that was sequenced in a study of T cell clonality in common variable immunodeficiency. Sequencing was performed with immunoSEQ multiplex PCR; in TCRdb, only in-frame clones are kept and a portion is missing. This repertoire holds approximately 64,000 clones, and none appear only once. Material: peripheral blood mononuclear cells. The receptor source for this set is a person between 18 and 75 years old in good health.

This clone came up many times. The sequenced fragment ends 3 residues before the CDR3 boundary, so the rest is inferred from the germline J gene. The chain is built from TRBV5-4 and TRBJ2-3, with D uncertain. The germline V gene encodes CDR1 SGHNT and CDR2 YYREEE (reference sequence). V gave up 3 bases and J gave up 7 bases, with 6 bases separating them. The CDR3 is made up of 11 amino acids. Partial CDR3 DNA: TGTGCCAGCAGCTCCCAGAATACG. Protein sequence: CASSSQNT. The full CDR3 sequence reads CASSSQNTQYF.

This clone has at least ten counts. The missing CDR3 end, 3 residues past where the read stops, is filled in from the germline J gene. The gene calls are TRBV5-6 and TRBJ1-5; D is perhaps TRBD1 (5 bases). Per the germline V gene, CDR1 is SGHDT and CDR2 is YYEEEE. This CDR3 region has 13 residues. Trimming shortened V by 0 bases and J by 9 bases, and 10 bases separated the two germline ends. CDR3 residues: CASSLEVRGPQHF. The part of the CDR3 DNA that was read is TGTGCCAGCAGCTTGGAAGTGAGGGGGCCC.

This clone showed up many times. The sequenced part of the CDR3 DNA is TGTGCCAGCAGTGAGCCCGGACAGAGTCTCCACGAG. This sequence encodes CASSEPGQSLHE. The full-length CDR3 reads as CASSEPGQSLHEQYF. The rearrangement uses TRBV6-1 and TRBJ2-7, with a tentative D call TRBD1 (6 bases). The CDR3 end is not reached by the read, which stops 3 residues before it; the germline J gene fills it in. The CDR3 sequence is 15 residues long. Germline V gene data show CDR1 as MNHNS and CDR2 as SASEGT. Deletions cut 3 bases from V and 5 bases from J, with 17 bases between.

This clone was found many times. CDR3 DNA (partial): TGCAGTGCTCGTAATACAGGGGATCAGCCC. Amino acids: CSARNTGDQP. The complete CDR3 protein is CSARNTGDQPQHF. This chain uses TRBV20-1 with TRBJ1-5; 7 nucleotides line up with TRBD1. The read ends 3 residues early relative to the CDR3; the germline J gene fills the gap. There are 13 residues in the CDR3. From germline, CDR1 is DFQATT and CDR2 SNEGSKA (reference sequence). V shed 5 bases, J shed 5 bases, and the junction held 6 bases outside the gene matches.

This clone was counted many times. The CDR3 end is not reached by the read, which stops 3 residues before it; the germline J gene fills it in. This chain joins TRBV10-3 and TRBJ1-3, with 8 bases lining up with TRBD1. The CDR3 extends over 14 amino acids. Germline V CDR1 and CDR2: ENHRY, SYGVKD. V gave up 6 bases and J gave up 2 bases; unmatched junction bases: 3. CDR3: CAIRLTGAGNTIYF. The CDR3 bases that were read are TGTGCCATCAGATTGACAGGGGCTGGAAACACC.

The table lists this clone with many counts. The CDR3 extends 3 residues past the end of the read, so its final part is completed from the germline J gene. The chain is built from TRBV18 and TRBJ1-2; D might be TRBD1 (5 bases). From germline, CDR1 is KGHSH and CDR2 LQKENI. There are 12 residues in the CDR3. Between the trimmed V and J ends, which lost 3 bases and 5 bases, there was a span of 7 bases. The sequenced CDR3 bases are TGTGCCAGCTCACCGCAGGGTTATGGC. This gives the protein CASSPQGYG. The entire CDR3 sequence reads CASSPQGYGYTF.

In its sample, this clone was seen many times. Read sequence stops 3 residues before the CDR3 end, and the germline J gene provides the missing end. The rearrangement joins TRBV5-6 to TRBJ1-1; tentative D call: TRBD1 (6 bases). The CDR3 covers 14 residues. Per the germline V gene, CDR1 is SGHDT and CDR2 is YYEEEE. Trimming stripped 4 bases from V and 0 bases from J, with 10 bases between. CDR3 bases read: TGTGCCAGCAGCGTTGGACAGCTGAACACTGAA. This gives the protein CASSVGQLNTE. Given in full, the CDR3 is CASSVGQLNTEAFF.

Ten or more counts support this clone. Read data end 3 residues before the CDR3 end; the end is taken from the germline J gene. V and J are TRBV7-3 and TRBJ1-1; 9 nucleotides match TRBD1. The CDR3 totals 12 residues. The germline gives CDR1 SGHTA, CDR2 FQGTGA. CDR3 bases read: TGTGCCAGCAGCATGGACAGGGGAGAA. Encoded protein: CASSMDRGE. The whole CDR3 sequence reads CASSMDRGEAFF.

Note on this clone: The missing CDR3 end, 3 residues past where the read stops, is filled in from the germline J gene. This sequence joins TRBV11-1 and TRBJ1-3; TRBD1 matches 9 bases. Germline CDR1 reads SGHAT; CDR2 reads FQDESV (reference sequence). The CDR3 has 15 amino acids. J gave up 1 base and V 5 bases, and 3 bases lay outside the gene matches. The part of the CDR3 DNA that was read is TGTGCCAGCAGCCTGGACAGGGGATCTGGAAACACC. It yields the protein CASSLDRGSGNT. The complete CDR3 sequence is CASSLDRGSGNTIYF.

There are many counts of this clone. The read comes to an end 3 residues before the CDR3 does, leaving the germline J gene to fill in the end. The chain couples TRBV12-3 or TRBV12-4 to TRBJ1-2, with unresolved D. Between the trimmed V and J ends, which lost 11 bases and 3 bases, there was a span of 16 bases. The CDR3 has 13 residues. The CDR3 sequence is CAYTPPRYYGYTF. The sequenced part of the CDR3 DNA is TGTGCCTACACCCCGCCAAGGTACTATGGC.

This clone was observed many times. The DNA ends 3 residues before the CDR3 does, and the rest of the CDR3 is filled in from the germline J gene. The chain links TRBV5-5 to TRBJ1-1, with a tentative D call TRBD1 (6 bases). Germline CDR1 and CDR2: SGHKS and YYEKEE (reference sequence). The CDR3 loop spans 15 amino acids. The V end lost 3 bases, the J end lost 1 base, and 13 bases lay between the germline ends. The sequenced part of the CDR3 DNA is TGTGCCAGCAGCTACCAGACAGGTTGGAACACTGAA. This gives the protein CASSYQTGWNTE. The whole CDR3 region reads CASSYQTGWNTEAFF.

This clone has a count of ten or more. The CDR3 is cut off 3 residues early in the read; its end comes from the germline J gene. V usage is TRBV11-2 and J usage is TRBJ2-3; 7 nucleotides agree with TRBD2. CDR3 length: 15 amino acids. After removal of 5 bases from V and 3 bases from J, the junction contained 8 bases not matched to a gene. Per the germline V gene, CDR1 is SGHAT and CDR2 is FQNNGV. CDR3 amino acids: CASSRTGGSTDTQYF. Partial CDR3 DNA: TGTGCCAGCAGCCGGACGGGGGGAAGTACAGATACG.

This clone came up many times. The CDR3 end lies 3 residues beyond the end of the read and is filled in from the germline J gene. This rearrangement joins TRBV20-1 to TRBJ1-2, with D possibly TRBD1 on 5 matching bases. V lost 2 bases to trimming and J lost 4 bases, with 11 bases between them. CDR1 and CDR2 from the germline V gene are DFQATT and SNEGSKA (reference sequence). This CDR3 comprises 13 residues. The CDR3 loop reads CSARRQGPYGYTF. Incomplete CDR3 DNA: TGCAGTGCTAGACGGCAGGGTCCCTATGGC.

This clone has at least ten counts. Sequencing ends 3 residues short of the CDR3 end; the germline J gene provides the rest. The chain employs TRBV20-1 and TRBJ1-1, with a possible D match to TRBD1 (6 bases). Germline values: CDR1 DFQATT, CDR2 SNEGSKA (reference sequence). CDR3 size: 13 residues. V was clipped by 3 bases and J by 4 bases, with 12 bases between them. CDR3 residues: CSASLVQGTEAFF. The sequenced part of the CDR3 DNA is TGCAGTGCTAGTTTAGTACAGGGCACTGAA.

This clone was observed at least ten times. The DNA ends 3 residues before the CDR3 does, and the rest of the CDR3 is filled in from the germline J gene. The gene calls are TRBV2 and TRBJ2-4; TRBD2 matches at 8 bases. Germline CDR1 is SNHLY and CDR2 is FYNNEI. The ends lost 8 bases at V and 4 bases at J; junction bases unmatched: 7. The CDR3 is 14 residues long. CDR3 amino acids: CASSAGGEKNIQYF. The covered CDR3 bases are TGTGCCAGCTCCGCGGGGGGTGAGAAAAACATT.

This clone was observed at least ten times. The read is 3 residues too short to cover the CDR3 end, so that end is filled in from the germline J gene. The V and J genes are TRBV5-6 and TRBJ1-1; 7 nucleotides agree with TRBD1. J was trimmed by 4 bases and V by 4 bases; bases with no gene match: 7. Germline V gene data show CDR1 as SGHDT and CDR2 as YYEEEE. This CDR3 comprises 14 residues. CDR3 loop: CASSEQGSGTEAFF. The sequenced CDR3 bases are TGTGCCAGCAGCGAACAGGGGTCGGGCACTGAA.

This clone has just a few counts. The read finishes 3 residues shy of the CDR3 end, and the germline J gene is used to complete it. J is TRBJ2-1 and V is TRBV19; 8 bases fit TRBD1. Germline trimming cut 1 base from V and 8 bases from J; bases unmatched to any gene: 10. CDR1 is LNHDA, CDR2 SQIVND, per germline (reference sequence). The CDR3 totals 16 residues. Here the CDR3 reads CASSIGGPGGLDEQFF. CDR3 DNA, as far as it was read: TGTGCCAGTAGTATAGGAGGGCCAGGGGGCTTAGATGAG. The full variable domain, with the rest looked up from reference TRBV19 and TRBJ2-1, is DGGITQSPKYLFRKEGQNVTLSCEQNLNHDAMYWYRQDPGQGLRLIYYSQIVNDFQKGDIAEGYSVSREKKESFPLTVTSAQKNPTAFYLCASSIGGPGGLDEQFFGPGTRLTVL.

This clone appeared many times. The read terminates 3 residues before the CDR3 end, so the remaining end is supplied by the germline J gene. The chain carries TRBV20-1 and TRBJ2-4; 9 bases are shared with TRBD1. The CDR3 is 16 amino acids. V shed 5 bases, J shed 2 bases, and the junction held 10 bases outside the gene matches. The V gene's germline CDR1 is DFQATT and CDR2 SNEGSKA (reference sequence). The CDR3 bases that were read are TGCAGTGCTCCAGAGGGACAGGGAACGTCCAAAAACATT. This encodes CSAPEGQGTSKNI. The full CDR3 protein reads CSAPEGQGTSKNIQYF.

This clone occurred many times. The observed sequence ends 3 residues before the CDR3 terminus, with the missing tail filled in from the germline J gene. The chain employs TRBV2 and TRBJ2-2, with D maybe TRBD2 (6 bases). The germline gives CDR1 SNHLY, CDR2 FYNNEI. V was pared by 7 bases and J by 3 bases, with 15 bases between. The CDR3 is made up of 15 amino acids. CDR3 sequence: CASTLRGLHTGELFF. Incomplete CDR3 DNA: TGTGCCAGCACCCTTCGGGGGTTACACACCGGGGAG.

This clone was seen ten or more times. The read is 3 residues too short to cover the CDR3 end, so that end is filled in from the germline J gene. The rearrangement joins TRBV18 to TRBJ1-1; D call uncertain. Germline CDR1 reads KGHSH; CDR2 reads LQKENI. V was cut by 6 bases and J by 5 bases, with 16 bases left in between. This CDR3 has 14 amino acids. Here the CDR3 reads CASSPVPSGTEAFF. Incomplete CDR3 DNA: TGTGCCAGCTCGCCGGTCCCGTCGGGTACTGAA. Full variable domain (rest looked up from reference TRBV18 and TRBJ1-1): NAGVMQNPRHLVRRRGQEARLRCSPMKGHSHVYWYRQLPEEGLKFMVYLQKENIIDESGMPKERFSAEFPKEGPSILRIQQVVRGDSAAYFCASSPVPSGTEAFFGQGTRLTVV.

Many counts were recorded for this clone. The CDR3 here is CSAIPSGRIDAEQFF. CDR3 DNA (partial): TGCAGTGCTATCCCCTCAGGGAGAATCGATGCTGAG. The rearrangement uses TRBV20-1 and TRBJ2-1; D possibly matches TRBD1 or TRBD2 (5 bases each). The read finishes 3 residues shy of the CDR3 end, and the germline J gene is used to complete it. With 4 bases removed from V and 9 bases from J, the gap between germline ends came to 22 bases. The CDR3 extends over 15 amino acids. Germline V gene sequence: CDR1 DFQATT, CDR2 SNEGSKA (reference sequence).

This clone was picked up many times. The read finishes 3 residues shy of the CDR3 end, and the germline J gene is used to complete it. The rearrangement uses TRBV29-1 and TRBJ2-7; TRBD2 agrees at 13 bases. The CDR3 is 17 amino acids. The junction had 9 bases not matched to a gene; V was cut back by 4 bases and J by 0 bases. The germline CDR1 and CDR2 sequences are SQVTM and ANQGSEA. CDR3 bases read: TGCAGCGTTGTCCCCGGGACTAGCGGGGCTGGCTCCTACGAG. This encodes CSVVPGTSGAGSYE. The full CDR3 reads CSVVPGTSGAGSYEQYF.

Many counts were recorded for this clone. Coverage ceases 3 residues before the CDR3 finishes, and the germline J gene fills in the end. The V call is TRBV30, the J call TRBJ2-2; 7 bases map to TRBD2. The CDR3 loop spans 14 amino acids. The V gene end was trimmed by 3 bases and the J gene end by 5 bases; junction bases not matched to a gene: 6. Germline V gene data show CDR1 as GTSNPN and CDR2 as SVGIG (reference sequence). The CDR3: CAWSGGRGTGELFF. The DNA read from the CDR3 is TGTGCCTGGAGCGGGGGGAGAGGAACCGGGGAG.

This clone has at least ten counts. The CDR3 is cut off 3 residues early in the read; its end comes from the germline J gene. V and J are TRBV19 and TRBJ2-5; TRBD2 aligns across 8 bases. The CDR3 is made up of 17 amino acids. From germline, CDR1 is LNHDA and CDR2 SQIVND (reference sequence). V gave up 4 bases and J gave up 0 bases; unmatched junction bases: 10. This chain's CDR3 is CASSRSRGGPDQETQYF. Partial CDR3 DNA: TGTGCCAGTAGTAGATCTCGGGGGGGGCCGGACCAAGAGACC.

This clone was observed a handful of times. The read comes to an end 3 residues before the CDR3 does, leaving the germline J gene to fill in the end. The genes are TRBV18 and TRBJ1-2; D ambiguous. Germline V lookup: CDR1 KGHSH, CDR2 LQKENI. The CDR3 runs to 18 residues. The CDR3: CASSPKRLAGTSTDTYTF. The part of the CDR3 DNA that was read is TGTGCCAGCTCACCAAAGCGGCTAGCGGGTACTAGCACAGATACC.

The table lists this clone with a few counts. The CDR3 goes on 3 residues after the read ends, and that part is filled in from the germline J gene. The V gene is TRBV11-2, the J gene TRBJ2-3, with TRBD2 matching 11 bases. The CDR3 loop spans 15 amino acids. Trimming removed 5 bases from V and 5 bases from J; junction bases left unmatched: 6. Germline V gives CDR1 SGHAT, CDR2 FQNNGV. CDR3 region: CASSRSGGALDTQYF. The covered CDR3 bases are TGTGCCAGCAGCCGTAGCGGGGGGGCCTTAGATACG.

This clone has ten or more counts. The CDR3: CASSQEGLSLTDTQYF. CDR3 bases read: TGCGCCAGCAGCCAAGAGGGACTTTCTCTCACAGATACG. The rearrangement joins TRBV4-1 to TRBJ2-3, with D perhaps TRBD2 (6 bases). The read is 3 residues too short to cover the CDR3 end, so that end is filled in from the germline J gene. This CDR3 is 16 amino acids long. Trimming cost V 0 bases and J 2 bases, with 12 bases left between them. The germline CDR1 and CDR2 sequences are MGHRA and YSYEKL.

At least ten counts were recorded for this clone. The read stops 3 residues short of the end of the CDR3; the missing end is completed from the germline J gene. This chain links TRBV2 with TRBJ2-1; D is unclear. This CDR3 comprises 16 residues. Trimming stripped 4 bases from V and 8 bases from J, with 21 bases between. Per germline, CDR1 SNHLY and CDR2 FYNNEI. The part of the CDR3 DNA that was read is TGTGCCAGCAGTGCTGAGGCACCCACACAAGGCCATGAG. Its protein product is CASSAEAPTQGHE. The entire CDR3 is CASSAEAPTQGHEQFF.

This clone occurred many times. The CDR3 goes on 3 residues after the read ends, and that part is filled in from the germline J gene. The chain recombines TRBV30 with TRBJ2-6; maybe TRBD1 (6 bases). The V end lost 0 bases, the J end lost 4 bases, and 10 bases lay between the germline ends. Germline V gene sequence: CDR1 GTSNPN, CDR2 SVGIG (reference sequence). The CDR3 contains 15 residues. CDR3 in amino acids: CAWSVPGAGANVLTF. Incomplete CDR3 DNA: TGTGCCTGGAGTGTCCCAGGGGCCGGGGCCAACGTC.

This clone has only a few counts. The DNA read from the CDR3 is TGTGCCAGTAGTATGTCACTAGCGAACAATGAG. This translates into CASSMSLANNE. In full, the CDR3 is CASSMSLANNEQFF. This sequence joins TRBV19 and TRBJ2-1; the match to TRBD2 covers 7 bases. The read ends 3 residues shy of where the CDR3 ends; the end is completed using the germline J gene. The trim removed 3 bases at V and 5 bases at J, leaving 4 bases unmatched. The germline CDR1 and CDR2 sequences are LNHDA and SQIVND (reference sequence). This CDR3 is built from 14 residues.